The 13 T cell receptor beta chains listed next were all sequenced from one sample in a study of cytomegalovirus exposure and HLA in healthy donors. With 60 Vbeta and 13 Jbeta primers, the PCR was carried out. The table came from immunoSEQ multiplex PCR; TCRdb's copy has only in-frame clones and leaves some out. The sample carries more than 90,000 clones, around four fifths recorded once. The sample consisted of PBMCs. The receptors derive from a woman aged 40 to 50 in good health and CMV-seronegative.

The gene calls are TRBV28 and TRBJ2-7; D is possibly TRBD2 (5 bases). CDR1 is MDHEN and CDR2 is SYDVKM in the germline V gene. Trimming removed 3 bases at V and 5 bases at J, with 14 bases between. This CDR3 comprises 14 residues. In DNA form, the CDR3 reads TGTGCCAGCAGTTTGCCGAGCGGATTTAACGAGCAGTACTTC. Encoded protein: CASSLPSGFNEQYF. The whole variable domain, remainder taken from reference TRBV28 and TRBJ2-7, is DVKVTQSSRYLVKRTGEKVFLECVQDMDHENMFWYRQDPGLGLRLIYFSYDVKMKEKGDIPEGYSVSREKKERFSLILESASTNQTSMYLCASSLPSGFNEQYFGPGTRLTVT.

The chain joins TRBV6-5 to TRBJ2-1, with 7 bases that match TRBD1. This CDR3 is 12 amino acids long. After removal of 6 bases from V and 10 bases from J, the junction contained 6 bases not matched to a gene. The germline V gene has CDR1 MNHEY and CDR2 SVGAGI. The CDR3 spells CASSRGGWEQFF. CDR3 DNA sequence: TGTGCCAGCAGCCGAGGGGGCTGGGAGCAGTTCTTC.

This chain connects TRBV6-5 to TRBJ1-2; 10 nucleotides align to TRBD1. Germline V gene sequence: CDR1 MNHEY, CDR2 SVGAGI. The CDR3 contains 14 residues. V dropped 7 bases and J dropped 3; count of bases not matched to a gene: 5. The CDR3 reads CASKAGTGDYGYTF. As DNA, the CDR3 is TGTGCCAGCAAAGCCGGGACAGGGGACTATGGCTACACCTTC.

On this clone: Other DNA sequences in this specimen translate into the identical CDR3. The genes are TRBV5-4 and TRBJ1-1; D perhaps matches TRBD1 (5 bases). The CDR3 covers 14 residues. Looked up from germline, CDR1 is SGHNT and CDR2 is YYREEE (reference sequence). V lost 1 base, J lost 0 bases, and 7 bases lay in between. CDR3 loop: CASSLPGLNTEAFF. CDR3 in DNA: TGTGCCAGCAGCTTGCCAGGGCTGAACACTGAAGCTTTCTTT. Full variable domain (remainder filled in from reference TRBV5-4 and TRBJ1-1): ETGVTQSPTHLIKTRGQQVTLRCSSQSGHNTVSWYQQALGQGPQFIFQYYREEENGRGNFPPRFSGLQFPNYSSELNVNALELDDSALYLCASSLPGLNTEAFFGQGTRLTVV.

V is TRBV5-4 and J is TRBJ2-3; maybe TRBD2 (7 bases). Between the trimmed V and J ends, which lost 4 bases and 2 bases, there was a span of 17 bases. Germline V lookup: CDR1 SGHNT, CDR2 YYREEE (reference sequence). This CDR3 contains 16 residues. The CDR3 nucleotides are TGTGCCAGCAGCGTGCGGGGGCGGGAGTTCACAGATACGCAGTATTTT. Amino acid sequence: CASSVRGREFTDTQYF.

The table lists this clone with a few counts. The J gene is TRBJ2-3, the V gene TRBV19; 10 nucleotides agree with TRBD2. V lost 9 bases to trimming and J lost 4 bases; unmatched junction nucleotides: 7. This CDR3 has 14 residues. CDR1 and CDR2 from the germline V gene are LNHDA and SQIVND (reference sequence). The DNA for the CDR3 is TGTGCCAGCAAGCGGGAGGGCCGTGCAGATACGCAGTATTTT. Protein: CASKREGRADTQYF.

The chain couples TRBV6-6 to TRBJ2-5, with TRBD1 identical over 8 bases. CDR1 and CDR2 (germline): MNHNY, SVGAGI (reference sequence). Trimming removed 4 bases from V and 5 bases from J; junction bases left unmatched: 6. CDR3 size: 14 residues. The CDR3 DNA reads as TGTGCCAGCAGTTTGACAGGGGCGTGGGAGACCCAGTACTTC. It is translated as CASSLTGAWETQYF.

The rearrangement joins TRBV7-6 to TRBJ2-2; D is unresolved. This CDR3 is 13 amino acids long. CDR1 and CDR2 (germline): SGHVS, FNYEAQ. V lost 3 bases and J lost 4, with 6 bases in between. The CDR3 loop reads CASSFSFTGELFF. The CDR3 DNA reads as TGTGCCAGCAGCTTTTCCTTCACCGGGGAGCTGTTTTTT.

The V gene is TRBV7-8, the J gene TRBJ1-1; 9 bases are shared with TRBD1. CDR3 length equals 18 residues. V was clipped by 2 bases and J by 0 bases; unmatched bases: 10. In germline, CDR1 is SGHVS, CDR2 FQNEAQ. DNA of the CDR3: TGTGCCAGCAGCTTAAAGGACAGGGGCGCGTCAATGAACACTGAAGCTTTCTTT. It translates to CASSLKDRGASMNTEAFF.

J is TRBJ1-5 and V is TRBV2, with D uncertain. In germline, CDR1 is SNHLY, CDR2 FYNNEI. The CDR3 is made up of 16 amino acids. Trimming removed 0 bases at V and 1 base at J, with 10 bases between. CDR3 in DNA: TGTGCCAGCAGTGAAGCGCTTCGGGGAAGCAATCAGCCCCAGCATTTT. Translating gives CASSEALRGSNQPQHF.

The chain couples TRBV19 to TRBJ2-7; 7 bases fit TRBD2. The V and J ends lost 3 bases and 4 bases, in that order; junction bases with no gene match: 6. In germline, CDR1 is LNHDA, CDR2 SQIVND (reference sequence). The CDR3 spans 14 residues. CDR3 in DNA: TGTGCCAGTAGTATCGGGGCGGGGGTGTACGAGCAGTACTTC. Protein sequence: CASSIGAGVYEQYF.

This chain links TRBV28 with TRBJ1-4; no reliable D call. Between the trimmed V and J ends, which lost 5 bases and 1 base, there was a span of 8 bases. The CDR3 is 14 amino acids. Germline-derived CDR1 and CDR2 are MDHEN and SYDVKM. CDR3 bases: TGTGCCAGCAGTACGGTGCTAACTAATGAAAAACTGTTTTTT. As protein: CASSTVLTNEKLFF.

This clone came up a few times. The J gene is TRBJ2-2, the V gene TRBV6-6, with TRBD1 matching 10 bases. Germline values: CDR1 MNHNY, CDR2 SVGAGI (reference sequence). This CDR3 is 15 amino acids long. V lost 5 bases to trimming and J lost 5 bases; unmatched junction nucleotides: 5. CDR3 residues: CASSRQGARTGELFF. CDR3 DNA: TGTGCCAGCAGTCGACAGGGGGCGCGGACCGGGGAGCTGTTTTTT.